The clone carrying this T cell receptor (beta chain) showed up just a few times. Its antigen is as yet unknown. The data originate from a study of blood T cells in healthy people across ages. Study conclusions and caveats: Higher naive T cell percentage went strongly together with higher TCR beta diversity.

The authors ran a second PCR of roughly 6 to 12 cycles using a sample-barcoded 5' primer and a J-beta primer mix. From the 5' RACE reads, TCRdb called clonotypes with MiXCR, one entry per CDR3 protein. This table holds approximately 780,000 distinct CDR3 sequences, roughly 25% found once. The extraction recovered at least 5.5 micrograms of total RNA per sample. The sample was also linked to a second study, of T cells of mothers and their children. As that study records: Samples were provided by three healthy Caucasian mothers and their six children.

Sample: blood. This receptor was identified in a boy between 10 and 17 years old in good health.

CDR3 in DNA: TGTGCCATCAGTGAGTTGGGGATCTTGGAGACCCAGTACTTC. Its protein product is CAISELGILETQYF. V usage is TRBV10-3 and J usage is TRBJ2-5; no clear D. Per germline, CDR1 ENHRY and CDR2 SYGVKD. V lost 1 base and J 5 bases, leaving 11 bases between the germline ends. This CDR3 is built from 14 residues.